This T cell receptor (beta chain) emerged from a study of shared clonotypes between healthy human individuals. Study-wide points: Some clonotypes were shared by all four sorted-subset donors, while others were not shared. The non-shared ones had lower generation probabilities than the shared ones. Generally, naive subsets (rather than memory subsets) showed larger estimated richness.

Donation came from healthy HIV-negative adults that had no recent acute infections or vaccinations. Germline CDR1 SGHDN, CDR2 FVKESK. V dropped 5 bases and J dropped 8 bases, with 12 bases sitting between them. The CDR3 covers 13 residues. Here immunoSEQ multiplex PCR was the method, and the copy in TCRdb shows in-frame clones only, minus some. The table lists 300,000 to 400,000 clones, roughly 70% of them singletons. A remark on this clone: Its specificity is not known.

The gene calls are TRBV14 and TRBJ1-4; no clear D gene. This receptor was obtained from a man aged 25-40 years in good health. The sample consisted of memory CD4+ T cells sorted from blood. The sample's subset: CD45RA-negative fraction. CDR3 coding DNA: TGTGCCAGCAGCTACGGACCGGGGGAAAAACTGTTTTTT. Encoded protein: CASSYGPGEKLFF.